Listed here are 17 T cell receptor beta chains from one sample, sequenced in a study of CD8 T cells in ankylosing spondylitis (dated by TCRdb to the late 2010s). The paper's findings and limits, for the study overall: Blood from ankylosing spondylitis patients appeared to be characterized by a TCR beta motif composed of eight highly homologous amino acid variants.

No antigen has been identified for these receptors. Library preparation used 5' RACE. Sequenced using an Illumina HiSeq 2500. TCRdb reanalyzed the raw reads on its own, using fastp at Q25 for trimming and MiXCR for clone calling, and kept in-frame beta chains. Entries are consolidated by CDR3 protein sequence, retaining the most common genes and DNA. This sample holds some 840,000 distinct CDR3 sequences; approximately 12% were observed only once. Less than 0.65% of the sample goes to the ten largest clones. The sample was blood, either unsorted or a sorted T cell fraction (not recorded which). The receptors were gathered from a male donor with ankylosing spondylitis.

The chain carries TRBV7-6 and TRBJ2-1; weak D call: TRBD2 (5 bases). The CDR3 runs to 15 residues. V was clipped by 1 base and J by 2 bases, with 9 bases between them. Looked up from germline, CDR1 is SGHVS and CDR2 is FNYEAQ. The CDR3 loop reads CASSLGAATYNEQFF. CDR3 bases: TGTGCCAGCAGCTTAGGAGCGGCCACCTACAATGAGCAGTTCTTC.

The sample holds a few counts of this clonotype. The chain joins TRBV27 to TRBJ2-7; D not certain. Trimming cost V 1 base and J 3 bases, with 10 bases left between them. CDR1 and CDR2 from the germline V gene are MNHEY and SMNVEV (reference sequence). This CDR3 is built from 14 residues. Here the CDR3 reads CASSLLAPDYEQYF. For the CDR3, the DNA is TGTGCCAGCAGTTTATTGGCACCAGACTACGAGCAGTACTTC.

The chain joins TRBV29-1 to TRBJ1-3, with unresolved D. The CDR3 loop spans 12 amino acids. V lost 6 bases and J lost 6, with 12 bases in between. Germline CDR1 is SQVTM and CDR2 is ANQGSEA. CDR3 region: CSVGVTANTIYF. For the CDR3, the DNA is TGCAGCGTCGGGGTAACAGCAAACACCATATATTTT. The whole variable domain, remainder taken from reference TRBV29-1 and TRBJ1-3, is SAVISQKPSRDICQRGTSLTIQCQVDSQVTMMFWYRQQPGQSLTLIATANQGSEATYESGFVIDKFPISRPNLTFSTLTVSNMSPEDSSIYLCSVGVTANTIYFGEGSWLTVV.

The chain carries TRBV9 and TRBJ2-1; either TRBD1 or TRBD2 may fit D (5 bases each). The CDR3 has 13 amino acids. CDR1 is SGDLS and CDR2 is YYNGEE in the germline V gene. V was shortened by 4 bases and J by 7 bases, with 12 bases between the two germline ends. The CDR3 region has the DNA TGTGCCAGCAGCTCCAACTGGGGGAATGAGCAGTTCTTC. This encodes CASSSNWGNEQFF.

The chain recombines TRBV28 with TRBJ1-2; no reliable D call. V gave up 6 bases and J gave up 5 bases, with 10 bases separating them. Germline V gene data show CDR1 as MDHEN and CDR2 as SYDVKM. The CDR3 runs 12 residues. The CDR3 nucleotides are TGTGCCAGCAGACCCCTTCTTTATGGCTACACCTTC. Translation gives CASRPLLYGYTF.

This clonotype has just a few counts. The CDR3 here is CASSEWFDQPQHF. The CDR3 DNA follows: TGTGCCAGCAGTGAATGGTTCGATCAGCCCCAGCATTTT. The rearrangement uses TRBV6-1 and TRBJ1-5; no reliable D call. The CDR3 sequence is 13 residues long. With 2 bases removed from V and 5 bases from J, the gap between germline ends came to 7 bases. CDR1 is MNHNS and CDR2 is SASEGT in the germline V gene.

This clonotype was observed a few times. The chain combines TRBV10-3 with TRBJ1-4; TRBD1 agrees at 10 bases. Germline assignment: CDR1 ENHRY and CDR2 SYGVKD. V lost 8 bases to trimming and J lost 8 bases; unmatched junction nucleotides: 5. The CDR3 sequence is 13 residues long. CDR3 DNA: TGTGCCATCGCCGGGACAGGGGACGAAAAACTGTTTTTT. Encoded protein: CAIAGTGDEKLFF.

In this sample, this clonotype turned up a few times. The chain carries TRBV5-1 and TRBJ1-1; D is ambiguous. From germline, CDR1 is SGHRS and CDR2 YFSETQ. CDR3 length: 13 residues. The V gene lost 4 bases and the J gene lost 1 base, with 8 bases spanning the gap. CDR3 loop: CASSADGNTEAFF. In nucleotides, the CDR3 is TGCGCCAGCAGCGCCGACGGGAACACTGAAGCTTTCTTT.

The chain carries TRBV27 and TRBJ1-1, with D unclear. CDR1 is MNHEY and CDR2 is SMNVEV in the germline V gene (reference sequence). Trimming removed 0 bases from V and 0 bases from J, with 14 bases in between. The CDR3 sequence is 17 residues long. The CDR3 loop reads CASSLSVRRLMNTEAFF. The CDR3 DNA sequence: TGTGCCAGCAGTTTATCGGTACGCCGGCTCATGAACACTGAAGCTTTCTTT.

V usage is TRBV5-1 and J usage is TRBJ1-2, with D perhaps TRBD1 (5 bases). Germline V gene sequence: CDR1 SGHRS, CDR2 YFSETQ. With 5 bases removed from V and 5 bases from J, the gap between germline ends came to 10 bases. CDR3 size: 12 residues. CDR3 sequence: CASRRQGYGYTF. The CDR3 DNA follows: TGCGCCAGCAGAAGGCAGGGTTATGGCTACACCTTC.

This clonotype was seen many times. This chain joins TRBV9 and TRBJ2-3; 15 bases are a match to TRBD2. The germline gives CDR1 SGDLS, CDR2 YYNGEE. This CDR3 has 18 amino acids. V was pared by 3 bases and J by 2 bases, with 7 bases of the junction left unmatched. CDR3 in amino acids: CASSASGTSGGSTDTQYF. As DNA, the CDR3 is TGTGCCAGCAGCGCTAGCGGGACTAGCGGGGGGTCCACAGATACGCAGTATTTT.

This clonotype was seen only a few times. The CDR3 spells CASSLFRGTYNEQFF. CDR3 nucleotides: TGTGCCAGCAGCTTATTCCGGGGCACCTACAATGAGCAGTTCTTC. The chain recombines TRBV7-2 with TRBJ2-1; D is tentatively TRBD1 or TRBD2 (5 bases each). CDR3 length equals 15 residues. Germline assignment: CDR1 SGHTA and CDR2 FQGNSA. Trimming removed 2 bases at V and 2 bases at J, with 10 bases between. Filled out from reference TRBV7-2 and TRBJ2-1, the complete variable domain reads GAGVSQSPSNKVTEKGKDVELRCDPISGHTALYWYRQSLGQGLEFLIYFQGNSAPDKSGLPSDRFSAERTGGSVSTLTIQRTQQEDSAVYLCASSLFRGTYNEQFFGPGTRLTVL.

The table lists this clonotype with a few counts. CDR3 protein: CASSAMRGLPIQEQFF. DNA for the CDR3: TGTGCCAGCAGCGCAATGAGGGGACTACCTATTCAGGAGCAGTTCTTC. The V call is TRBV6-2 or TRBV6-3, the J call TRBJ2-1; 7 nucleotides line up with TRBD2. V was pared by 6 bases and J by 10 bases, with 18 bases of the junction left unmatched. The CDR3 contains 16 residues. Germline CDR1 reads MNHEY; CDR2 reads SVGEGT.

This clonotype showed up just a few times. J is TRBJ2-3 and V is TRBV7-2; possible D gene TRBD2, 6 bases. V gave up 3 bases and J gave up 5 bases, with 15 bases separating them. This CDR3 has 15 amino acids. Germline-derived CDR1 and CDR2 are SGHTA and FQGNSA. CDR3 DNA: TGTGCCAGCAGCTTCCGCGGGATTGGTATAGATACGCAGTATTTT. This translates into CASSFRGIGIDTQYF.

This chain links TRBV11-2 with TRBJ1-1; 8 nucleotides line up with TRBD1. This CDR3 region has 14 residues. Germline CDR1 reads SGHAT; CDR2 reads FQNNGV. The V and J ends lost 5 bases and 5 bases, in that order; junction bases with no gene match: 7. The CDR3 loop reads CASSSDRGNTEAFF. In DNA form, the CDR3 reads TGTGCCAGCAGCAGCGACAGGGGAAATACTGAAGCTTTCTTT.

This clonotype was counted only a few times. The rearrangement links TRBV20-1 to TRBJ2-5; possibly TRBD1 for D (6 bases). V was shortened by 6 bases and J by 0 bases, with 8 bases between the two germline ends. Germline lookup yields CDR1 DFQATT and CDR2 SNEGSKA (reference sequence). The CDR3 totals 12 residues. The CDR3 loop is CSAGTYQETQYF. CDR3 sequence (DNA): TGCAGTGCCGGGACATACCAAGAGACCCAGTACTTC.

This chain connects TRBV7-9 to TRBJ1-1; possibly TRBD1 for D (5 bases). This CDR3 is 13 amino acids long. Trimming shortened V by 5 bases and J by 1 base, and 8 bases separated the two germline ends. CDR1 SEHNR and CDR2 FQNEAQ come from the germline V gene (reference sequence). The CDR3 DNA is TGTGCCAGCAGCACCAGGGAGAACACTGAAGCTTTCTTT. Encoded protein: CASSTRENTEAFF.